The 32 T cell receptor beta chains below all came from one sample that was sequenced in a study of Ad26.COV2.S vaccination and SARS-CoV-2 variants. Stated treatment: around 19 received Ad26.COV2.S at low or high dose, single or two shots; about 5 received placebo; per-sample allocation not given. Sampling was done on day 63 after the first vaccine or placebo injection. Using immunoSEQ multiplex PCR, the repertoire was profiled, and TCRdb retains in-frame clones only, with some absent. Of approximately 400,000 clones listed, 85% are singletons. This specimen was peripheral blood, taken in a trial of Ad26.COV2.S vaccine versus placebo. The receptors shown here come from a person aged 18-60 years who received the Ad26.COV2.S COVID-19 vaccine or a placebo.

This sequence joins TRBV5-1 and TRBJ2-3; the match to TRBD1 covers 7 bases. Trimming took 0 bases from V and 3 from J; bases not matched to a gene: 13. CDR3 length: 18 residues. The V gene's germline CDR1 is SGHRS and CDR2 YFSETQ. The CDR3 DNA follows: TGCGCCAGCAGCTTGGTTAGGTTTGAACAGGGGTTGACAGATACGCAGTATTTT. It specifies CASSLVRFEQGLTDTQYF.

The V gene is TRBV5-6, the J gene TRBJ1-1; D ambiguous. Per germline, CDR1 SGHDT and CDR2 YYEEEE. V shed 0 bases and J shed 0 bases, with 9 bases lying between them. CDR3 length equals 15 residues. The CDR3 coding sequence is TGTGCCAGCAGCTTGGTCGGAGAGATGAACACTGAAGCTTTCTTT. Amino acids: CASSLVGEMNTEAFF.

The rearrangement uses TRBV5-4 and TRBJ2-1, with a tentative D call TRBD2 (5 bases). V lost 0 bases, J lost 7 bases, and 11 bases lay in between. Germline V gene sequence: CDR1 SGHNT, CDR2 YYREEE (reference sequence). This CDR3 has 14 residues. The CDR3, as DNA: TGTGCCAGCAGCTTGGGGCGACTATTTAATGAGCAGTTCTTC. Protein sequence: CASSLGRLFNEQFF.

This rearrangement joins TRBV12-5 to TRBJ2-3; D is undetermined. Trimming stripped 1 base from V and 4 bases from J, with 12 bases between. The CDR3 length is 15 residues. Germline V lookup: CDR1 LGHNT, CDR2 FRNRAP. CDR3 nucleotide sequence: TGTGCTAGTGGTTTGGGAGGACCGTTCGCAGATACGCAGTATTTT. Residues: CASGLGGPFADTQYF.

This clone was seen just once. This chain connects TRBV7-2 to TRBJ2-5; 13 bases are a match to TRBD2. The CDR3 length is 16 residues. The trim removed 4 bases at V and 5 bases at J, leaving 7 bases unmatched. Germline V gene data show CDR1 as SGHTA and CDR2 as FQGNSA. CDR3 coding DNA: TGTGCCAGCAGCTCCCGGACTAGCGGGGGTTGGGAGACCCAGTACTTC. It yields the protein CASSSRTSGGWETQYF.

The chain recombines TRBV30 with TRBJ1-1; D is unresolved. Trimming removed 7 bases from V and 4 bases from J, with 19 bases in between. The CDR3 contains 14 residues. CDR1 GTSNPN and CDR2 SVGIG come from the germline V gene (reference sequence). The CDR3 sequence: CAYLGGSALTEAFF. CDR3 in DNA: TGTGCCTACCTAGGAGGGTCTGCCCTCACTGAAGCTTTCTTT.

The rearrangement joins TRBV21-1 to TRBJ1-5. TRBV21-1 is a listed pseudogene. The CDR3 covers 18 residues. The CDR3 loop is CASSKVGYGGGSNQPQHF. CDR3 sequence (DNA): TGTGCCAGCAGCAAAGTGGGGTATGGGGGTGGTAGCAATCAGCCCCAGCATTTT.

This clone was detected once. V gene TRBV10-2 combines with J gene TRBJ1-1; D ambiguous. Germline CDR1 reads WSHSY; CDR2 reads SAAADI. The CDR3 spans 18 residues. The ends were cut back, 3 bases at V and 9 bases at J, with 29 bases in the middle. In DNA, the CDR3 is TGCGCCAGCAGTGACCCACCTGGTATAACTACTACGACCCAAAAAGCTTTCTTT. Translated, it gives CASSDPPGITTTTQKAFF.

This clone was seen a single time. J is TRBJ2-3 and V is TRBV4-3, with unresolved D. This CDR3 has 14 amino acids. Trimming shortened V by 1 base and J by 11 bases, and 16 bases separated the two germline ends. Germline V CDR1 and CDR2: LGHNA, YSLEER. The CDR3 is CASSQGVRPPRQYF. CDR3 in DNA: TGCGCCAGCAGCCAAGGGGTTAGGCCACCGCGGCAGTATTTT.

The genes are TRBV2 and TRBJ1-2; TRBD1 matches at 7 bases. The length of the CDR3 is 15 residues. V dropped 8 bases and J dropped 0; count of bases not matched to a gene: 9. Germline V CDR1 and CDR2: SNHLY, FYNNEI. CDR3 sequence reads: CASLNSGTANYGYTF. CDR3 bases: TGTGCCAGCTTAAATTCCGGGACAGCTAACTATGGCTACACCTTC.

The V gene is TRBV6-1, the J gene TRBJ1-3; D call uncertain. CDR1 is MNHNS, CDR2 SASEGT, per germline. V was trimmed by 4 bases and J by 0 bases, leaving 13 bases between them. The length of the CDR3 is 16 residues. CDR3 DNA sequence: TGTGCCAGCAGTGTATTTCAGAGGCTCTCTGGAAACACCATATATTTT. Amino acids: CASSVFQRLSGNTIYF.

This clone has a handful of counts. This chain links TRBV2 with TRBJ1-3; 8 bases agree with TRBD1. V lost 3 bases and J lost 4; bases outside the gene matches: 5. This CDR3 region has 15 residues. Germline V lookup: CDR1 SNHLY, CDR2 FYNNEI. The DNA of the CDR3 is TGTGCCAGCAGTGACGACAGGGGTAGGGGAAACACCATATATTTT. Translating it yields CASSDDRGRGNTIYF.

The chain carries TRBV6-1 and TRBJ1-1; 7 bases map to TRBD1. The ends lost 2 bases at V and 4 bases at J; junction bases unmatched: 10. CDR3 length: 16 residues. Germline V gene sequence: CDR1 MNHNS, CDR2 SASEGT. The DNA for the CDR3 is TGTGCCAGCAGTGAAATGGCCAGGGGGACTGGCACTGAAGCTTTCTTT. Translating it yields CASSEMARGTGTEAFF.

The V call is TRBV12-3 or TRBV12-4, the J call TRBJ2-7; D ambiguous. This CDR3 contains 11 residues. Trimming stripped 8 bases from V and 3 bases from J, with 8 bases between. CDR3 in amino acids: CASGWIYEQYF. The CDR3 DNA sequence: TGTGCCAGCGGTTGGATCTACGAGCAGTACTTC.

This clone turned up a few times. The chain is built from TRBV4-1 and TRBJ2-7, with D possibly being TRBD1 (6 bases). V lost 4 bases to trimming and J lost 1 base, with 17 bases between them. The germline V gene has CDR1 MGHRA and CDR2 YSYEKL. This CDR3 has 16 amino acids. In DNA, the CDR3 is TGCGCCAGCAGCCCAGGAGCCGGGACACAATCCTACGAGCAGTACTTC. Its translation is CASSPGAGTQSYEQYF.

V gene TRBV28 combines with J gene TRBJ1-1; D call uncertain. Trimming pared 6 bases from V and 7 bases from J, leaving 12 bases between. This CDR3 region has 12 residues. Germline CDR1 MDHEN, CDR2 SYDVKM. CDR3 sequence: CASSSRGLEAFF. CDR3 nucleotides: TGTGCCAGCAGCTCACGGGGTCTTGAAGCTTTCTTT. Full variable domain (remainder filled in from reference TRBV28 and TRBJ1-1): DVKVTQSSRYLVKRTGEKVFLECVQDMDHENMFWYRQDPGLGLRLIYFSYDVKMKEKGDIPEGYSVSREKKERFSLILESASTNQTSMYLCASSSRGLEAFFGQGTRLTVV.

The rearrangement links TRBV7-2 to TRBJ1-6; D gene ambiguous. In germline, CDR1 is SGHTA, CDR2 FQGNSA. This CDR3 region has 15 residues. V was trimmed by 4 bases and J by 0 bases, leaving 7 bases between them. This CDR3 is CASSSHSSYNSPLHF. In nucleotides, the CDR3 is TGTGCCAGCAGCTCGCACAGCTCCTATAATTCACCCCTCCACTTT.

The gene calls are TRBV29-1 and TRBJ1-1, with TRBD1 matching 7 bases. Losses at the gene ends were 3 bases for V and 7 bases for J; bases not matched to a gene: 11. The CDR3 covers 14 residues. Germline loops: CDR1 SQVTM, CDR2 ANQGSEA. The CDR3 sequence: CSVELQGRFSEAFF. The CDR3 nucleotides read TGCAGCGTTGAGCTACAGGGGAGGTTCAGTGAAGCTTTCTTT.

This chain links TRBV6-2 or TRBV6-3 with TRBJ2-5, with TRBD1 matching 10 bases. This CDR3 spans 17 amino acids. Germline values: CDR1 MNHEY, CDR2 SVGEGT. Trimming at V came to 6 bases and at J to 5 bases, leaving 15 bases not matched to a gene. The CDR3 sequence: CASSSPSGTGVRETQYF. The CDR3 coding sequence is TGTGCCAGCAGCTCGCCCTCCGGGACAGGGGTAAGGGAGACCCAGTACTTC.

The rearrangement joins TRBV7-8 to TRBJ2-1; D unclear. Trimming left V 2 bases short and J 1 base short, with 12 bases between. Germline V gene sequence: CDR1 SGHVS, CDR2 FQNEAQ. This CDR3 spans 16 amino acids. The CDR3 here is CASSLLRLVSYNEQFF. The DNA of the CDR3 is TGTGCCAGCAGCTTACTAAGGCTAGTGTCCTACAATGAGCAGTTCTTC.

The rearrangement uses TRBV4-3 and TRBJ2-3; D uncertain. V lost 0 bases and J lost 1, with 11 bases in between. This CDR3 has 16 amino acids. The germline gives CDR1 LGHNA, CDR2 YSLEER. In DNA form, the CDR3 reads TGCGCCAGCAGCCAAGATCCGGGTGGGCGCACAGATACGCAGTATTTT. Translating it yields CASSQDPGGRTDTQYF.

The chain joins TRBV29-1 to TRBJ1-3; no clear D. This CDR3 spans 12 amino acids. The V gene's germline CDR1 is SQVTM and CDR2 ANQGSEA. V was shortened by 4 bases and J by 3 bases, with 7 bases between the two germline ends. The DNA for the CDR3 is TGCAGCGTTGGTAGGGATGGAAACACCATATATTTT. The encoded protein is CSVGRDGNTIYF.

This chain links TRBV27 with TRBJ1-2, with D hard to call. CDR1 MNHEY and CDR2 SMNVEV come from the germline V gene (reference sequence). CDR3 length: 14 residues. V was clipped by 0 bases and J by 4 bases, with 9 bases between them. The CDR3 DNA reads TGTGCCAGCAGTTTATCCCACAGAACCTATGGCTACACCTTC. Translating it yields CASSLSHRTYGYTF.

V and J are TRBV28 and TRBJ2-1; TRBD2 agrees at 11 bases. V dropped 3 bases and J dropped 5; count of bases not matched to a gene: 9. This CDR3 contains 17 residues. Germline V gene lookup returns CDR1 MDHEN and CDR2 SYDVKM. CDR3 DNA sequence: TGTGCCAGCAGTTTGACCATCCTAGCGGGAGGTGACAATGAGCAGTTCTTC. Translated, it gives CASSLTILAGGDNEQFF. Using reference TRBV28 and TRBJ2-1 for the parts outside the CDR3, the full variable domain is DVKVTQSSRYLVKRTGEKVFLECVQDMDHENMFWYRQDPGLGLRLIYFSYDVKMKEKGDIPEGYSVSREKKERFSLILESASTNQTSMYLCASSLTILAGGDNEQFFGPGTRLTVL.

The V and J genes are TRBV9 and TRBJ2-5, with TRBD1 identical over 8 bases. V lost 4 bases to trimming and J lost 5 bases; unmatched junction nucleotides: 10. Germline CDR1 reads SGDLS; CDR2 reads YYNGEE. The CDR3 is 15 residues long. Here the CDR3 DNA reads TGTGCCAGCAGCTTCAGCAGACAGGGGCGGGAGACCCAGTACTTC. Protein product: CASSFSRQGRETQYF.

This rearrangement joins TRBV30 to TRBJ2-7, with TRBD1 as a possible D gene (6 bases). The V gene lost 7 bases and the J gene lost 3 bases, with 13 bases spanning the gap. The CDR3 is 12 amino acids. The germline V gene has CDR1 GTSNPN and CDR2 SVGIG (reference sequence). CDR3 nucleotides: TGTGCCTTGACGGGACAACTCTACGAGCAGTACTTC. Its translation: CALTGQLYEQYF.

The chain joins TRBV18 to TRBJ2-3; 11 bases line up with TRBD2. Germline values: CDR1 KGHSH, CDR2 LQKENI. Trimming at V came to 0 bases and at J to 2 bases, leaving 7 bases not matched to a gene. This CDR3 is 18 amino acids long. The CDR3 nucleotides are TGTGCCAGCTCACCACCGCGGGGGACTAGCGGCCTCACAGATACGCAGTATTTT. As protein: CASSPPRGTSGLTDTQYF.

The V call is TRBV7-2, the J call TRBJ1-1; D might be TRBD1 (6 bases). Germline CDR1 and CDR2: SGHTA and FQGNSA. The V end lost 1 base, the J end lost 1 base, and 13 bases lay between the germline ends. This CDR3 contains 16 residues. The CDR3 nucleotides are TGTGCCAGCAGCTTAGACCGGGGGGCAGGGAACACTGAAGCTTTCTTT. Protein product: CASSLDRGAGNTEAFF. Combining the CDR3 with reference TRBV7-2 and TRBJ1-1 gives the whole variable domain GAGVSQSPSNKVTEKGKDVELRCDPISGHTALYWYRQSLGQGLEFLIYFQGNSAPDKSGLPSDRFSAERTGGSVSTLTIQRTQQEDSAVYLCASSLDRGAGNTEAFFGQGTRLTVV.

The gene calls are TRBV3-1 (or the pseudogene TRBV3-2) and TRBJ1-5; no reliable D call. V gave up 2 bases and J gave up 7 bases, with 9 bases separating them. Germline CDR1 is LGHDT and CDR2 is YNNKEL (reference sequence). The CDR3 is made up of 13 amino acids. The chain's CDR3 is CASSQNGGQPQHF. The CDR3, as DNA: TGTGCCAGCAGCCAAAATGGTGGCCAGCCCCAGCATTTT.

This rearrangement joins TRBV19 to TRBJ2-3; no firm D call. CDR3 length: 14 amino acids. V was trimmed by 3 bases and J by 1 base, leaving 8 bases between them. CDR1 is LNHDA and CDR2 is SQIVND in the germline V gene (reference sequence). The CDR3: CASSIISGTDTQYF. CDR3 coding DNA: TGTGCCAGTAGTATTATAAGCGGCACAGATACGCAGTATTTT. The full variable domain, its missing parts supplied by reference TRBV19 and TRBJ2-3, is DGGITQSPKYLFRKEGQNVTLSCEQNLNHDAMYWYRQDPGQGLRLIYYSQIVNDFQKGDIAEGYSVSREKKESFPLTVTSAQKNPTAFYLCASSIISGTDTQYFGPGTRLTVL.

The chain employs TRBV5-6 and TRBJ2-1; D unresolved. Germline V CDR1 and CDR2: SGHDT, YYEEEE. With 3 bases removed from V and 7 bases from J, the gap between germline ends came to 17 bases. The CDR3 is 15 amino acids. As DNA, the CDR3 is TGTGCCAGCAGCTCACGAACCCATCATCCTAATGAGCAGTTCTTC. Encoded protein: CASSSRTHHPNEQFF.

The chain carries TRBV3-1 (or the pseudogene TRBV3-2) and TRBJ2-2; tentative D call: TRBD2 (5 bases). Germline lookup yields CDR1 LGHDT and CDR2 YNNKEL (reference sequence). This CDR3 has 14 amino acids. The chain's CDR3 is CVRGWLADTGELFF. The CDR3 bases are TGTGTAAGAGGGTGGCTAGCTGACACCGGGGAGCTGTTTTTT.